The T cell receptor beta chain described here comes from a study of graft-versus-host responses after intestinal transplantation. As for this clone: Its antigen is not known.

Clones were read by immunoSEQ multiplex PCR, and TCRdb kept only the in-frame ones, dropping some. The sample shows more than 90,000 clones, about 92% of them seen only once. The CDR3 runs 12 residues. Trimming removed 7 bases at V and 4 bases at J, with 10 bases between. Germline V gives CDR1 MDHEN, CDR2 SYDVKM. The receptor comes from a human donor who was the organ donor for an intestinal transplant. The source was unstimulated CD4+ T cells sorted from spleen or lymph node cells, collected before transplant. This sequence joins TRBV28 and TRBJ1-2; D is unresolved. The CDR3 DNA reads TGTGCCAGCACAAGGATTGGCTATGGCTACACCTTC. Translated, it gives CASTRIGYGYTF.